This passage covers 18 T cell receptor beta chains from one sample sequenced in a study of CD8+ T cells in alopecia areata. Described treatment: oral pan-JAK inhibitor, 5-10 mg twice daily. RNA extraction was followed by reverse transcription into cDNA, which acted as the sequencing template. This table comes from immunoSEQ multiplex PCR, and its TCRdb copy is limited to in-frame clones, with some not included. The profile shows roughly 200,000 clones, around two fifths of them singletons. The sample consisted of CD4+ T cells sorted from blood, taken at week 34, from a patient treated with tofacitinib. These receptors came from a human donor with alopecia areata.

The chain joins TRBV29-1 to TRBJ2-3, with D perhaps TRBD2 (6 bases). CDR3 length equals 13 residues. Per germline, CDR1 SQVTM and CDR2 ANQGSEA. Between the trimmed V and J ends, which lost 8 bases and 6 bases, there was a span of 18 bases. CDR3 DNA: TGCAGCCTCCCTGGGCGGGGAGGTGATACGCAGTATTTT. It codes for CSLPGRGGDTQYF.

The DNA for the CDR3 is TGTGCCAGCAGCCCAAGGCCTTCCCTAGTTTACCAAGAGACCCAGTACTTC. This codes for CASSPRPSLVYQETQYF. The chain recombines TRBV11-2 with TRBJ2-5; D is ambiguous. Germline-derived CDR1 and CDR2 are SGHAT and FQNNGV. The length of the CDR3 is 17 residues. Trimming stripped 5 bases from V and 0 bases from J, with 19 bases between. Full variable domain (missing parts from reference TRBV11-2 and TRBJ2-5): EAGVAQSPRYKIIEKRQSVAFWCNPISGHATLYWYQQILGQGPKLLIQFQNNGVVDDSQLPKDRFSAERLKGVDSTLKIQPAKLEDSAVYLCASSPRPSLVYQETQYFGPGTRLLVL.

This clone was counted a few times. The gene calls are TRBV11-2 and TRBJ1-1, with 7 bases fitting TRBD1. CDR3 length: 16 residues. Germline V gives CDR1 SGHAT, CDR2 FQNNGV. With V trimmed by 5 bases and J by 5 bases, 14 bases remained unmatched. Here the CDR3 reads CASSLPPRDRSTEAFF. DNA for the CDR3: TGTGCCAGCAGCCTGCCCCCCCGGGACAGATCTACTGAAGCTTTCTTT.

V usage is TRBV4-2 and J usage is TRBJ2-7; D unclear. The CDR3 runs to 14 residues. Trimming pared 4 bases from V and 2 bases from J, leaving 12 bases between. Germline CDR1 reads LGHNA; CDR2 reads YNFKEQ. This CDR3 reads CASSLGPGAYEQYF. DNA of the CDR3: TGTGCCAGCAGCCTCGGTCCCGGAGCCTACGAGCAGTACTTC.

The chain uses TRBV5-1 and TRBJ1-2; 10 positions agree with TRBD1. The V gene's germline CDR1 is SGHRS and CDR2 YFSETQ. V trimming: 4 bases; J trimming: 4 bases; junction bases outside the gene matches: 4. The CDR3 length is 14 residues. The chain's CDR3 is CASSEDRGTYGYTF. The CDR3 nucleotides read TGCGCCAGCAGCGAGGACAGGGGGACCTATGGCTACACCTTC.

This clone was seen a few times. Compared with germline, one end of the junction differs, possibly owing to a read error. V gene TRBV6-5 combines with J gene TRBJ1-1, with D perhaps TRBD1 (5 bases). From germline, CDR1 is MNHEY and CDR2 SVGAGI. The CDR3 sequence is 15 residues long. CDR3 DNA: TGTGCCAGCAGTTACTCGACAGACAGTCGCCCCCTCCAGTTTTTT. As protein: CASSYSTDSRPLQFF.

This clone was counted a few times. The chain combines TRBV29-1 with TRBJ1-5; the match to TRBD1 covers 10 bases. The CDR3 is 20 amino acids. CDR1 SQVTM and CDR2 ANQGSEA come from the germline V gene. V was clipped by 5 bases and J by 1 base; unmatched bases: 20. The CDR3 DNA reads TGCAGCGTTCCCTTCAGCAAGCGGACAGGGGGGAGGTGGAGCAATCAGCCCCAGCATTTT. Its translation: CSVPFSKRTGGRWSNQPQHF.

A few counts support this clone. The J gene is TRBJ1-1, the V gene TRBV4-2; perhaps TRBD1 as D (5 bases). Trimming pared 4 bases from V and 3 bases from J, leaving 18 bases between. CDR1 and CDR2 from the germline V gene are LGHNA and YNFKEQ. The CDR3 spans 16 residues. CDR3 sequence (DNA): TGTGCCAGCAGCCCAGGTAGGGTCGCGGGGGACACTGAAGCTTTCTTT. Its translation: CASSPGRVAGDTEAFF.

The rearrangement uses TRBV25-1 and TRBJ1-1; tentative D call: TRBD1 (6 bases). The CDR3 sequence is 15 residues long. CDR1 and CDR2 (germline): MGHDK, SYGVNS. Trimming shortened V by 1 base and J by 5 bases, and 14 bases separated the two germline ends. The CDR3 region is CASSEWGRGGTEAFF. CDR3 in DNA: TGTGCCAGCAGTGAATGGGGGCGCGGGGGAACTGAAGCTTTCTTT.

The V and J genes are TRBV4-2 and TRBJ1-5; no reliable D call. This CDR3 is built from 13 residues. CDR1 is LGHNA and CDR2 is YNFKEQ in the germline V gene. V lost 3 bases, J lost 7 bases, and 10 bases lay in between. The CDR3 region is CASSHAPEQPQHF. CDR3 bases: TGTGCCAGCAGCCACGCTCCTGAGCAGCCCCAGCATTTT.

For the CDR3, the DNA is TGTGCCAGCAGCGCCGACCAGACAGGGTCCGAGCAGTACTTC. Its translation: CASSADQTGSEQYF. This chain connects TRBV7-9 to TRBJ2-7, with 7 bases that match TRBD1. CDR1 is SEHNR, CDR2 FQNEAQ, per germline (reference sequence). V gave up 5 bases and J gave up 6 bases; unmatched junction bases: 10. This CDR3 is 14 amino acids long.

This clone was seen more than once but under ten times. The CDR3 region is CASSTTSGGSYEQYF. DNA for the CDR3: TGTGCCAGCAGCACGACTAGCGGGGGTTCCTACGAGCAGTACTTC. The chain couples TRBV28 to TRBJ2-7; 12 bases are a match to TRBD2. The germline CDR1 and CDR2 sequences are MDHEN and SYDVKM. CDR3 length equals 15 residues. Losses at the gene ends were 6 bases for V and 1 base for J; bases not matched to a gene: 4.

This chain links TRBV5-6 with TRBJ2-7, with 9 bases matching TRBD1. From germline, CDR1 is SGHDT and CDR2 YYEEEE. This CDR3 contains 16 residues. The V gene end was trimmed by 4 bases and the J gene end by 8 bases; junction bases not matched to a gene: 16. In nucleotides, the CDR3 is TGTGCCAGCAGCAAGACAGGGGGGAGCTCTACCGTGCAGCAGTACTTC. This sequence encodes CASSKTGGSSTVQQYF.

The chain couples TRBV5-1 to TRBJ2-5; possibly TRBD1 for D (5 bases). CDR3 length: 15 residues. V shed 5 bases and J shed 4 bases, with 18 bases lying between them. Per germline, CDR1 SGHRS and CDR2 YFSETQ. The CDR3 DNA follows: TGCGCCAGCAGTCCCGACAGACGGGTGGGAGAGACCCAGTACTTC. Protein sequence: CASSPDRRVGETQYF.

The chain links TRBV7-2 to TRBJ2-5, with D unclear. Germline V lookup: CDR1 SGHTA, CDR2 FQGNSA. The ends were cut back, 5 bases at V and 5 bases at J, with 18 bases in the middle. The CDR3 extends over 15 amino acids. The DNA of the CDR3 is TGTGCCAGCAGCGAACGCGTAGGGTTAGGGGAGACCCAGTACTTC. Its translation is CASSERVGLGETQYF.

This clone was detected only once. The rearrangement joins TRBV5-1 to TRBJ1-2, with 7 bases identical to TRBD1. This CDR3 has 13 amino acids. Germline lookup yields CDR1 SGHRS and CDR2 YFSETQ. J was trimmed by 8 bases and V by 0 bases; bases with no gene match: 4. CDR3 loop: CASSLAGQYGYTF. CDR3 nucleotides: TGCGCCAGCAGCTTGGCGGGACAGTACGGCTACACCTTC.

This rearrangement joins TRBV7-9 to TRBJ2-7; 9 nucleotides agree with TRBD2. CDR1 SEHNR and CDR2 FQNEAQ come from the germline V gene (reference sequence). J gave up 4 bases and V 1 base, and 8 bases lay outside the gene matches. The CDR3 sequence is 16 residues long. As DNA, the CDR3 is TGTGCCAGCAGCTTAGGCGGTAGCGGGAGTAGTTACGAGCAGTACTTC. Amino acid sequence: CASSLGGSGSSYEQYF.

The J gene is TRBJ1-3, the V gene TRBV6-1; D is unresolved. Trimming pared 4 bases from V and 5 bases from J, leaving 12 bases between. This CDR3 has 14 residues. Germline V lookup: CDR1 MNHNS, CDR2 SASEGT. CDR3 coding DNA: TGTGCCAGCAGTGCATTGTCGGGAAGAAACACCATATATTTT. As protein: CASSALSGRNTIYF.